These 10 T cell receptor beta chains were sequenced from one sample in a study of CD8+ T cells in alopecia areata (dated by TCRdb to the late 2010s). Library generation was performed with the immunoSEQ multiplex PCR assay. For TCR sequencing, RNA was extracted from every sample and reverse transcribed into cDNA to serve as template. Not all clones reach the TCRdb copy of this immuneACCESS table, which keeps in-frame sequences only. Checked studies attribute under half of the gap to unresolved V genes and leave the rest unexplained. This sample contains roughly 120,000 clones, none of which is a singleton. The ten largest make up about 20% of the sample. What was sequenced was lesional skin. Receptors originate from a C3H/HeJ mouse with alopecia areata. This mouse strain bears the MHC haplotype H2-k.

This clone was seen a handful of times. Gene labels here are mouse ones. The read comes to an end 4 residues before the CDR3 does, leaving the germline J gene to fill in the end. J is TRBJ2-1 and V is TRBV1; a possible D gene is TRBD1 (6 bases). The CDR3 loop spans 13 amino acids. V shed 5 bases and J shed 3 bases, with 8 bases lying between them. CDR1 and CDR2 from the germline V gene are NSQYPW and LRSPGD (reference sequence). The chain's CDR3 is CTCSTGLYAEQFF. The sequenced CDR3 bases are TGCACCTGCAGTACAGGGCTCTATGCT.

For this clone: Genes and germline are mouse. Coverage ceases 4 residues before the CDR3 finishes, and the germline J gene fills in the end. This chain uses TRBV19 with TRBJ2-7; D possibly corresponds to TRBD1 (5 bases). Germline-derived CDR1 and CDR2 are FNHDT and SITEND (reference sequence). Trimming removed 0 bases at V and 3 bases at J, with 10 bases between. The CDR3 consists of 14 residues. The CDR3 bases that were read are TGTGCCAGCAGTATAGAGCAGGGAGACTAT. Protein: CASSIEQGDY. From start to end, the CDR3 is CASSIEQGDYEQYF. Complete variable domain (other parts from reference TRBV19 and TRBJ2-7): GGIITQTPKFLIGQEGQKLTLKCQQNFNHDTMYWYRQDSGKGLRLIYYSITENDLQKGDLSEGYDASREKKSSFSLTVTSAQKNEMAVFLCASSIEQGDYEQYFGPGTRLTVL.

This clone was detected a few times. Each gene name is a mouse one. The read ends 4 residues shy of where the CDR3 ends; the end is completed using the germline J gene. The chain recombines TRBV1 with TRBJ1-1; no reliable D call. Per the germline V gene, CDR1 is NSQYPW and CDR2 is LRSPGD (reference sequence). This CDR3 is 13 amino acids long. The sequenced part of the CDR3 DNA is TGCACCTGCAGTGCAGATCCCCGCAGA. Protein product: CTCSADPRR. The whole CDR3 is CTCSADPRREVFF.

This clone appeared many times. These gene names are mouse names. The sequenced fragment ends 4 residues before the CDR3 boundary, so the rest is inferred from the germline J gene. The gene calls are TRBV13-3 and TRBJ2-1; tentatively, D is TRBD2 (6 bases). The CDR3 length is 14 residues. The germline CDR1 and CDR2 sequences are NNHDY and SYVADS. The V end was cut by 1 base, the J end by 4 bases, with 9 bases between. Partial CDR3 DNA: TGTGCCAGCAGTGATCTGGGGCAATATGCT. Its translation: CASSDLGQYA. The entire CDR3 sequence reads CASSDLGQYAEQFF.

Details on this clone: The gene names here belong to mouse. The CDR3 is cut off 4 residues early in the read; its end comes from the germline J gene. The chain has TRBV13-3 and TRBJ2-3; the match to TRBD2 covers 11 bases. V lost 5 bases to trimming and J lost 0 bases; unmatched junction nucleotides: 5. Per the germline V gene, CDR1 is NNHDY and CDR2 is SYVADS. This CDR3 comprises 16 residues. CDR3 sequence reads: CASSDWGGPSAETLYF. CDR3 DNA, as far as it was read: TGTGCCAGCAGCGACTGGGGGGGTCCTAGTGCAGAA.

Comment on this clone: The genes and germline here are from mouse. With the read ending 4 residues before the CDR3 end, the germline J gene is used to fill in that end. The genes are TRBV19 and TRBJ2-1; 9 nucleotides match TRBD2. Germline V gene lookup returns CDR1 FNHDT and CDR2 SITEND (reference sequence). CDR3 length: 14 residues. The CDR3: CASSIETGGAEQFF. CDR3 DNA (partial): TGTGCCAGCAGTATAGAGACTGGGGGAGCT.

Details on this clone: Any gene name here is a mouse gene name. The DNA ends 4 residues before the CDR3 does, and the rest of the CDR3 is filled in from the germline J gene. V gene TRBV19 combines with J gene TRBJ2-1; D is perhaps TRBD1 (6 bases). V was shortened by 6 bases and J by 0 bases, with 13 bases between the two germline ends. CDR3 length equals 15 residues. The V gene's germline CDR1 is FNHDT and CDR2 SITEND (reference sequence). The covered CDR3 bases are TGTGCCAGCACCCTCGACAGGAATAACTATGCT. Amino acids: CASTLDRNNYA. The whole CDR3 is CASTLDRNNYAEQFF.

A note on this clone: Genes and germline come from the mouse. The CDR3 loop is CASRLGGRSAETLYF. CDR3 DNA (partial): TGTGCCAGCAGACTGGGGGGGCGCTCTGCAGAA. The rearrangement links TRBV13-3 to TRBJ2-3; 11 bases fit TRBD2. Read data end 4 residues before the CDR3 end; the end is taken from the germline J gene. Germline V gene lookup returns CDR1 NNHDY and CDR2 SYVADS. CDR3 length: 15 residues. V shed 5 bases, J shed 2 bases, and the junction held 4 bases outside the gene matches.

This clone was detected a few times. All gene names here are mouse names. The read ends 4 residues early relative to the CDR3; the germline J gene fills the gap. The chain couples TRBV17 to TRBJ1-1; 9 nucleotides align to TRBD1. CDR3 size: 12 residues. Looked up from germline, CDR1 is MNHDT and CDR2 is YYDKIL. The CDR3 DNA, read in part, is TGTGCTACGGGACAGGGTCGTACA. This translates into CATGQGRT. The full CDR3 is CATGQGRTEVFF.

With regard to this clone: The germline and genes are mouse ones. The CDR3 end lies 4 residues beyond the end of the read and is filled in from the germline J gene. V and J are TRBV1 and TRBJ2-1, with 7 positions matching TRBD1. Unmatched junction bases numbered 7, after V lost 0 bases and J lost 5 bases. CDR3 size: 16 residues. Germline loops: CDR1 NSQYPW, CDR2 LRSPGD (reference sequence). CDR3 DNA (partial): TGCACCTGCAGTGCAGATTTGGCAGGGGGAGATGCT. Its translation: CTCSADLAGGDA. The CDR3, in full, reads CTCSADLAGGDAEQFF. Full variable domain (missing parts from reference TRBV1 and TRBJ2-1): VTLLEQNPRWRLVPRGQAVNLRCILKNSQYPWMSWYQQDLQKQLQWLFTLRSPGDKEVKSLPGADYLATRVTDTELRLQVANMSQGRTLYCTCSADLAGGDAEQFFGPGTRLTVL.